This section outlines one T cell receptor beta chain sequence together with its context. Its cognate antigen is unknown. The data derive from a study of cytotoxic CD8 clonotypes in ibrutinib-treated CLL. V was clipped by 5 bases and J by 0 bases, with 9 bases between them. This CDR3 comprises 14 residues. The germline gives CDR1 SGDLS, CDR2 YYNGEE. Method: immunoSEQ multiplex PCR; TCRdb's copy keeps in-frame clones and lacks some. The sample records around 130,000 clones, around four fifths being singletons. Whole-study results and caveats: In comparison with age-matched healthy donors, baseline clonality was higher and tracked circulating CD8+ T-cell counts. At ibrutinib response, clonality increased, and at progression it declined back toward baseline.

The rearrangement uses TRBV9 and TRBJ2-1, with a weak D call TRBD1 (6 bases). The receptor's source is a human donor with chronic lymphocytic leukemia. The sequencing used PBMCs, collected after 24 months of ibrutinib treatment. The CDR3 nucleotides read TGTGCCAGCAGACAGGGTATCTCCTACAATGAGCAGTTCTTC. Translated, it gives CASRQGISYNEQFF.